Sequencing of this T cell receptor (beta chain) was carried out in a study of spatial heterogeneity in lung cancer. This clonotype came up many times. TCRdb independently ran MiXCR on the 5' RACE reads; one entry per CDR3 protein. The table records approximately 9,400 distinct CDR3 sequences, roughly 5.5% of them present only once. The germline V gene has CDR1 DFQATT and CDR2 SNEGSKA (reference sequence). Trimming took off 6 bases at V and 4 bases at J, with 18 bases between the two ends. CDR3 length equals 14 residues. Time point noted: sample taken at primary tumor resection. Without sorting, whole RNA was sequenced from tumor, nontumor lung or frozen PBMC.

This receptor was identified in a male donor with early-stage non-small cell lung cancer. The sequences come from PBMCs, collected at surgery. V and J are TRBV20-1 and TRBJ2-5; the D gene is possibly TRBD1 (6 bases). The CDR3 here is CSALGQTGRETQYF. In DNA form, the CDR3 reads TGCAGTGCCCTTGGACAGACGGGTCGAGAGACCCAGTACTTC.